The clone carrying this T cell receptor beta chain was counted many times. MiXCR, applied by TCRdb to the RACE reads, yields one record per CDR3 protein. The sample yields approximately 77,000 distinct CDR3 sequences, 7% to 8% seen once. These data originate in a study of human T cells and chemical hapten exposure. The germline CDR1 and CDR2 sequences are MNHNY and SVGAGI (reference sequence). The CDR3 consists of 14 residues. J lost 5 bases, V lost 5 bases, and 6 bases had no gene match. Time point in this sample: patch test 1, 2 weeks after DPC sensitization. The treatment denotes: therapeutic diphenylcyclopropenone sensitization with weekly scalp DPC.

The chain combines TRBV6-6 with TRBJ2-1; the match to TRBD1 covers 7 bases. The sequences come from whole blood, collected in connection with sensitization to the hapten diphenylcyclopropenone (DPC). The origin of this receptor is a woman aged 30 to 39 with alopecia areata. Some clones in this sample may be carry-over from other donors' samples. CDR3 residues: CASSDRVVDNEQFF. The CDR3 DNA sequence: TGTGCCAGCAGTGACAGGGTTGTCGACAATGAGCAGTTCTTC.